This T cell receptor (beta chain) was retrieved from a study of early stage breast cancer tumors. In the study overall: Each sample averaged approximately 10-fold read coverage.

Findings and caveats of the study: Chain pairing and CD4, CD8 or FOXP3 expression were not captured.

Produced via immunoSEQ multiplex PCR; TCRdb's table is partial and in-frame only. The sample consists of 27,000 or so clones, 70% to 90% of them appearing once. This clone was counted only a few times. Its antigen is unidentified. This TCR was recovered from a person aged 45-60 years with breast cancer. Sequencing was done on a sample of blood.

CDR3: CASSLAGENQPQHF. The CDR3 region has the DNA TGTGCCAGCAGCTTAGCAGGGGAAAATCAGCCCCAGCATTTT. The rearrangement links TRBV7-9 to TRBJ1-5, with D tentatively TRBD1 (5 bases). V shed 0 bases and J shed 4 bases, with 7 bases lying between them. The CDR3 is 14 amino acids. The germline V gene encodes CDR1 SEHNR and CDR2 FQNEAQ (reference sequence).